This T cell receptor (beta chain) was identified during a study of blood T cell repertoires in COVID-19 (TCRdb year 2020). Context from the whole study: Collaborator samples came from the United States, Italy and Spain and covered acute and convalescent phases of COVID-19. The material from the prospective study consisted of cDNA or gDNA derived from T cells, B-cell-depleted T cells, or PBMCs. The dataset comprised deeply sampled blood TCRbeta repertoires from subjects exposed to, actively infected with, or recovered from COVID-19. The repertoires were released in a freely available public database meant as a resource for research on the immune response to SARS-CoV-2. The samples were drawn from the first 160 participants of the ongoing ImmuneRACE study and from some 1,300 subjects provided by 6 global collaborators. Nearly every sample came with metadata listing a de-identified subject ID, COVID-19 status, age in years and sex. Where available, HLA class I and class II types were obtained from metadata supplied by the sample provider rather than from assay-based typing.

Reading from cysteine to phenylalanine, the CDR3 counts 16 amino acids. Just CDR3 DNA is preserved here, 48 bases in frame from base 1. V was cut back by 2 bases and J by 4 bases, leaving a gap of 17 bases between them. Looking up the germline V gene yields CDR1 SNHLY and CDR2 FYNNEI. As concerns this clone: What antigen it recognizes has not been identified. No much larger clonotype is one base removed from it; base qualities were not supplied.

Overall study outcomes, separate from this receptor: The amount of clinical and demographic metadata varied by source and participant and was provided uncurated.

In Seattle, one collaborating source enrolled patients while the infection was active and tracked those patients longitudinally over the course of disease. Each collaborating institution followed its own protocols to collect whole blood in K2EDTA tubes. For TCRbeta analysis, collaborators shipped samples as frozen whole blood, isolated PBMCs, or DNA extracted from either of those sample types. TCRbeta CDR3 regions were amplified from genomic DNA by means of the immunoSEQ Assay, a bias-controlled multiplex PCR. The original pipeline was this. The number of nucleated cells in each sample was estimated from the amplification of reference gene primers within the assay. Sequence reads were collapsed and filtered to measure the absolute abundance of every unique TCRbeta CDR3 rearrangement. For each sample, productive Simpson clonality was calculated as the square root of Simpson's diversity index over productive rearrangements. TCRdb re-hosts the immuneACCESS table, in-frame sequences only. Its copies lack some clones; in the studies checked, an unresolved V gene accounts for under half of them, and the cause for the rest is not known. V, J and clone size were drawn from that table, and D and trimming were deduced from the DNA. Across this sample there are a few hundred thousand clones, with over 85% seen only once. The top ten clones comprise around 10% of the sample.

The specimen sequenced was peripheral blood. The source of this sequence is a woman in her 30s with COVID-19, enrolled during active disease. The V and J segments used are TRBV2 and TRBJ1-2; the best D guess is TRBD1, with 6 bases matching. The CDR3 protein is CASSERAVGGVYGYTF. The bases are TGTGCCAGCAGTGAACGGGCTGTAGGGGGGGTCTATGGCTACACCTTC.